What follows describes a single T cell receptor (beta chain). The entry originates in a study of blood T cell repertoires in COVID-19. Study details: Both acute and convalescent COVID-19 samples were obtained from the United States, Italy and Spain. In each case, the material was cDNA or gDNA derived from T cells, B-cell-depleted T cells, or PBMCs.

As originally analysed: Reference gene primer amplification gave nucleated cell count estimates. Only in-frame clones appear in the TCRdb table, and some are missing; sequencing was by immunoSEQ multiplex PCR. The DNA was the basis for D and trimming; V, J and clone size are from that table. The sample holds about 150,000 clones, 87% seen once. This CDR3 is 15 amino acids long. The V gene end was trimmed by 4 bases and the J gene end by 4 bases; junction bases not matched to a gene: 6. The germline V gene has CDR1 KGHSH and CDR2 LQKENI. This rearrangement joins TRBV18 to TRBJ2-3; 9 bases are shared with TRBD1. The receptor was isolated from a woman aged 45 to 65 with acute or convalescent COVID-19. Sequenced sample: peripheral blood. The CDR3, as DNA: TGTGCCAGCTCACTTGGACAGGGGCAATCAGATACGCAGTATTTT. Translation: CASSLGQGQSDTQYF.